The T cell receptor (beta chain) described here comes from a study of healthy donors' naive CD4 and CD8 T cells. The CDR3 is 14 amino acids. Between the trimmed V and J ends, which lost 3 bases and 6 bases, there was a span of 11 bases. Germline CDR1 and CDR2: LNHDA and SQIVND (reference sequence). TCR libraries were built from roughly 0.5 ug of total RNA by linear amplification. TCRdb called the reads again in MiXCR, with one record for every CDR3 protein. The profile shows 180,000 or so distinct CDR3 sequences, about 74% of them singletons. Sequenced sample: naive CD4+ and CD8+ T cells sorted from blood, pooled from several donors. The rearrangement uses TRBV19 and TRBJ2-2; D remains ambiguous. The clonotype comes from a pool of human donors in good health; the sample pools cells from several healthy donors. CDR3 bases: TGTGCCAGTAGTATGCTTGGCCCCGCCGGGGAGCTGTTTTTT. It yields the protein CASSMLGPAGELFF.